The 25 T cell receptor beta chains below come from one sample, sequenced in a study of cytomegalovirus exposure and HLA in healthy donors. PCR employed 60 Vbeta and 13 Jbeta primers. Only in-frame clones appear in the TCRdb table, and some are missing; sequencing was by immunoSEQ multiplex PCR. The data show under 150,000 clones, around 83% seen once. The specimen was PBMCs. These receptors came from a human donor in good health.

The chain carries TRBV4-1 and TRBJ2-5, with D perhaps TRBD1 (6 bases). This CDR3 contains 14 residues. Germline lookup yields CDR1 MGHRA and CDR2 YSYEKL. Trimming took off 6 bases at V and 5 bases at J, with 16 bases between the two ends. The CDR3 DNA sequence: TGCGCCAGCAGTCACGGTTGGGGGCCTGAGACCCAGTACTTC. It yields the protein CASSHGWGPETQYF.

This chain uses TRBV7-6 with TRBJ1-1; D gene ambiguous. The CDR3 is 14 amino acids. V shed 4 bases and J shed 4 bases, with 13 bases lying between them. The germline V gene encodes CDR1 SGHVS and CDR2 FNYEAQ. DNA of the CDR3: TGTGCCAGCAGCTCCGGACTGACCTCCACTGAAGCTTTCTTT. This encodes CASSSGLTSTEAFF.

The genes are TRBV7-6 and TRBJ2-7, with 7 positions matching TRBD2. V trimming: 5 bases; J trimming: 0 bases; junction bases outside the gene matches: 4. CDR3 size: 14 residues. CDR1 and CDR2 from the germline V gene are SGHVS and FNYEAQ. The CDR3 spells CASSRGGSSYEQYF. CDR3 in DNA: TGTGCCAGCAGCCGGGGCGGGAGCTCCTACGAGCAGTACTTC.

This clone was picked up a small number of times. The rearrangement links TRBV6-5 to TRBJ2-1; perhaps TRBD1 as D (6 bases). CDR1 MNHEY and CDR2 SVGAGI come from the germline V gene. CDR3 length equals 13 residues. Trimming stripped 7 bases from V and 3 bases from J, with 10 bases between. CDR3 nucleotides: TGTGCCAGCAACGACAGGATCTACAATGAGCAGTTCTTC. As protein: CASNDRIYNEQFF.

V and J are TRBV28 and TRBJ1-3; no firm D call. This CDR3 has 15 residues. V gave up 6 bases and J gave up 6 bases, with 18 bases separating them. Germline CDR1 and CDR2: MDHEN and SYDVKM. The CDR3 sequence is CASREGITVKNTIYF. The CDR3 DNA follows: TGTGCCAGCAGGGAGGGCATTACGGTAAAAAACACCATATATTTT.

The V and J genes are TRBV11-2 and TRBJ2-7; 9 nucleotides align to TRBD1. After removal of 0 bases from V and 5 bases from J, the junction contained 14 bases not matched to a gene. Germline lookup yields CDR1 SGHAT and CDR2 FQNNGV. The CDR3 is 18 amino acids. The CDR3 here is CASSLDSAAGQGTHEQYF. CDR3 in DNA: TGTGCCAGCAGCTTAGACTCGGCGGCGGGACAGGGCACCCACGAGCAGTACTTC.

As regards this clone: Compared with germline, one end of the junction differs, possibly owing to a read error. The chain carries TRBV7-9 and TRBJ1-6; maybe TRBD1 (5 bases). There are 13 residues in the CDR3. Per germline, CDR1 SEHNR and CDR2 FQNEAQ (reference sequence). The CDR3 region has the DNA TGTGCCAGCAGCTTGGGGGGGGATTCACCTCTCCGCTTT. This encodes CASSLGGDSPLRF.

V is TRBV7-9 and J is TRBJ1-1; TRBD1 might be the D (6 bases). Germline CDR1 is SEHNR and CDR2 is FQNEAQ (reference sequence). V was trimmed by 4 bases and J by 3 bases, leaving 15 bases between them. The CDR3 has 15 amino acids. This CDR3 is CASSYGGARDTEAFF. CDR3 DNA sequence: TGTGCCAGCAGCTATGGGGGGGCCCGGGACACTGAAGCTTTCTTT.

The chain uses TRBV19 and TRBJ2-2; D is unresolved. Deletions cut 9 bases from V and 1 base from J, with 9 bases between. Germline CDR1 reads LNHDA; CDR2 reads SQIVND (reference sequence). The CDR3 length is 13 residues. The CDR3 DNA sequence: TGTGCCAGCGATCCAGAGAACACCGGGGAGCTGTTTTTT. It codes for CASDPENTGELFF.

This clone was picked up one time. The gene calls are TRBV16 and TRBJ1-2; no firm D call. V lost 1 base and J lost 0, with 9 bases in between. Looked up from germline, CDR1 is KGHSY and CDR2 is FQNENV. The CDR3 is 15 residues long. CDR3 nucleotide sequence: TGTGCCAGCAGCCAATACACAAACGCTAACTATGGCTACACCTTC. Translation gives CASSQYTNANYGYTF.

The chain carries TRBV7-9 and TRBJ2-1; 11 bases match TRBD2. J was trimmed by 5 bases and V by 1 base; bases with no gene match: 7. The germline CDR1 and CDR2 sequences are SEHNR and FQNEAQ (reference sequence). The CDR3 sequence is 17 residues long. CDR3 bases: TGTGCCAGCAGCTTAGAAACGAGACTAGCGGGAAACAATGAGCAGTTCTTC. It codes for CASSLETRLAGNNEQFF. Supplemented by reference TRBV7-9 and TRBJ2-1, the full variable domain reads DTGVSQNPRHKITKRGQNVTFRCDPISEHNRLYWYRQTLGQGPEFLTYFQNEAQLEKSRLLSDRFSAERPKGSFSTLEIQRTEQGDSAMYLCASSLETRLAGNNEQFFGPGTRLTVL.

This clone was seen a single time. The rearrangement joins TRBV19 to TRBJ1-2, with D tentatively TRBD1 (5 bases). Germline-derived CDR1 and CDR2 are LNHDA and SQIVND (reference sequence). The CDR3 totals 16 residues. The germline V and J ends were trimmed by 2 bases and 2 bases, with 15 bases remaining between them. In nucleotides, the CDR3 is TGTGCCAGTAGTATAATCAGCCAGGGAGGGAACTATGGCTACACCTTC. It encodes CASSIISQGGNYGYTF.

V gene TRBV5-1 combines with J gene TRBJ1-4; 7 bases map to TRBD1. The V gene's germline CDR1 is SGHRS and CDR2 YFSETQ. V lost 4 bases to trimming and J lost 1 base; unmatched junction nucleotides: 4. This CDR3 contains 15 residues. The CDR3 region has the DNA TGCGCCAGCAGCCCAGCAGGGGGAACTAATGAAAAACTGTTTTTT. Protein: CASSPAGGTNEKLFF.

This chain joins TRBV7-2 and TRBJ2-1; TRBD1 is a possible D gene (5 bases). Trimming stripped 4 bases from V and 8 bases from J, with 12 bases between. Germline assignment: CDR1 SGHTA and CDR2 FQGNSA. This CDR3 region has 13 residues. The CDR3 DNA reads as TGTGCCAGCAGCTGGGCCGGCAGGGATGAGCAGTTCTTC. Translation gives CASSWAGRDEQFF.

The chain joins TRBV5-6 to TRBJ2-7; TRBD1 matches 8 bases. The germline V gene has CDR1 SGHDT and CDR2 YYEEEE. The CDR3 totals 13 residues. Losses at the gene ends were 4 bases for V and 6 bases for J; bases not matched to a gene: 6. CDR3: CASSPWTGFEQYF. CDR3 DNA: TGTGCCAGCAGCCCCTGGACAGGGTTCGAGCAGTACTTC. Variable domain in full (rest from reference TRBV5-6 and TRBJ2-7): DAGVTQSPTHLIKTRGQQVTLRCSPKSGHDTVSWYQQALGQGPQFIFQYYEEEERQRGNFPDRFSGHQFPNYSSELNVNALLLGDSALYLCASSPWTGFEQYFGPGTRLTVT.

This CDR3 reads CASVVGGREPQHF. The CDR3, as DNA: TGTGCCAGCGTGGTGGGAGGGCGAGAGCCCCAGCATTTT. This chain connects TRBV28 to TRBJ1-5; D ambiguous. Germline V CDR1 and CDR2: MDHEN, SYDVKM. V was shortened by 8 bases and J by 8 bases, with 16 bases between the two germline ends. The CDR3 contains 13 residues.

The chain is built from TRBV4-2 and TRBJ2-1; 10 nucleotides line up with TRBD2. The germline V gene has CDR1 LGHNA and CDR2 YNFKEQ. Trimming took 0 bases from V and 5 from J; bases not matched to a gene: 13. This CDR3 has 19 residues. The CDR3 region is CASSQEGPLLAGAHNEQFF. The CDR3 bases are TGTGCCAGCAGCCAAGAAGGTCCCCTCCTAGCGGGGGCCCACAATGAGCAGTTCTTC.

This clone occurred a few times. The chain has TRBV2 and TRBJ2-6; TRBD2 agrees at 10 bases. The germline CDR1 and CDR2 sequences are SNHLY and FYNNEI. CDR3 length: 17 amino acids. With V trimmed by 6 bases and J by 0 bases, 5 bases remained unmatched. The CDR3 coding sequence is TGTGCCAGCAGCCTCACTAGCGGGGCCTCTGGGGCCAACGTCCTGACTTTC. Amino acid sequence: CASSLTSGASGANVLTF.

The V and J genes are TRBV7-8 and TRBJ1-1; D call uncertain. The V end lost 0 bases, the J end lost 8 bases, and 13 bases lay between the germline ends. The CDR3 totals 14 residues. Germline V gene data show CDR1 as SGHVS and CDR2 as FQNEAQ. The CDR3: CASSLAFVAVEAFF. The CDR3 region has the DNA TGTGCCAGCAGCTTAGCGTTTGTCGCAGTAGAAGCTTTCTTT.

This rearrangement joins TRBV11-2 to TRBJ2-7, with TRBD2 matching over 7 bases. The CDR3 extends over 19 amino acids. Looked up from germline, CDR1 is SGHAT and CDR2 is FQNNGV. Unmatched junction bases numbered 21, after V lost 1 base and J lost 6 bases. In DNA form, the CDR3 reads TGTGCCAGCAGCTTAGGTCGTCGGCCTCCCGGGAGGCAGGACTCCGAGCAGTACTTC. It codes for CASSLGRRPPGRQDSEQYF.

CDR3 region: CSAEAPLSDEQYF. CDR3 in DNA: TGCAGCGCGGAGGCACCGTTATCGGACGAGCAGTACTTC. V gene TRBV29-1 combines with J gene TRBJ2-7; tentative D call: TRBD2 (5 bases). From germline, CDR1 is SQVTM and CDR2 ANQGSEA. The V and J ends lost 7 bases and 5 bases respectively, with 18 bases between them. This CDR3 has 13 residues.

This clone has at least ten counts. The rearrangement links TRBV5-6 to TRBJ1-1; D remains ambiguous. CDR1 and CDR2 from the germline V gene are SGHDT and YYEEEE. Trimming took 0 bases from V and 1 from J, leaving 4 bases between them. This CDR3 is built from 13 residues. The CDR3 loop reads CASSLGANTEAFF. The DNA of the CDR3 is TGTGCCAGCAGCTTGGGGGCGAACACTGAAGCTTTCTTT.

The V call is TRBV28, the J call TRBJ2-3; 10 nucleotides align to TRBD2. Trimming took 2 bases from V and 4 from J; bases not matched to a gene: 12. Germline CDR1 and CDR2: MDHEN and SYDVKM. CDR3 length: 18 amino acids. For the CDR3, the DNA is TGTGCCAGCAGTTTAGGGTCTAGCGGGGGCGGGTTATCAGATACGCAGTATTTT. It encodes CASSLGSSGGGLSDTQYF.

This chain links TRBV7-2 with TRBJ2-3; 7 positions match TRBD2. CDR3 size: 16 residues. The V segment lost 2 bases and the J segment 2 bases; nucleotides outside the gene matches: 7. Per the germline V gene, CDR1 is SGHTA and CDR2 is FQGNSA. The CDR3, as DNA: TGTGCCAGCAGCTTACGACCCAGCGGGACCACAGATACGCAGTATTTT. It specifies CASSLRPSGTTDTQYF.

J is TRBJ1-1 and V is TRBV6-1; the D is unclear. V shed 6 bases and J shed 1 base, with 12 bases lying between them. The CDR3 sequence is 14 residues long. CDR1 and CDR2 from the germline V gene are MNHNS and SASEGT. The CDR3 coding sequence is TGTGCCAGCAGCTCCGAGGGTGCGAACACTGAAGCTTTCTTT. As protein: CASSSEGANTEAFF.